This T cell receptor beta chain is drawn from a study of T cell repertoires in cytomegalovirus infection. Study observations and caveats: Clonotype analysis showed dominance of the ex vivo response by HLA-C-restricted CMV-specific TCR beta clonotypes.

CDR1 LGHNA and CDR2 YNFKEQ come from the germline V gene. CDR3 size: 13 residues. V was shortened by 4 bases and J by 2 bases, with 8 bases between the two germline ends. In the case of this clonotype: Its antigen is currently unknown.

TCRdb reprocessed the reads via MiXCR and lists one record per CDR3 protein. The table has roughly 87,000 distinct CDR3 sequences, 25% to 30% seen once. The source of this sequence is a human donor in good health (CMV status not recorded). Some clones in this sample may be carry-over from other donors' samples. The sample in question was CD8+ T cells from cultured PBMCs, obtained from culture after CMV antigen stimulation. The V and J genes are TRBV4-2 and TRBJ1-1; no definite D call. This CDR3 reads CASSLNSNTEAFF. In DNA form, the CDR3 reads TGTGCCAGCAGCCTCAACAGTAACACTGAAGCTTTCTTT.